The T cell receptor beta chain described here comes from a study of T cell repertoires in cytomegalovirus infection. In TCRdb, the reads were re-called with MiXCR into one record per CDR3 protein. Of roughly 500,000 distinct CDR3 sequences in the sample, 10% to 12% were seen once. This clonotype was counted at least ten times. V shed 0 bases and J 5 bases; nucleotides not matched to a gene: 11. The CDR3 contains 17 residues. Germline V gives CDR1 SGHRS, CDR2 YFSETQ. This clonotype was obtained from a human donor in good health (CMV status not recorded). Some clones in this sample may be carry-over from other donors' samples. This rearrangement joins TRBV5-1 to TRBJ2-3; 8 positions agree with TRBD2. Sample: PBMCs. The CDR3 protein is CASSLAGREGQKDTQYF. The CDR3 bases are TGCGCCAGCAGCTTGGCCGGACGGGAGGGCCAAAAAGATACGCAGTATTTT.